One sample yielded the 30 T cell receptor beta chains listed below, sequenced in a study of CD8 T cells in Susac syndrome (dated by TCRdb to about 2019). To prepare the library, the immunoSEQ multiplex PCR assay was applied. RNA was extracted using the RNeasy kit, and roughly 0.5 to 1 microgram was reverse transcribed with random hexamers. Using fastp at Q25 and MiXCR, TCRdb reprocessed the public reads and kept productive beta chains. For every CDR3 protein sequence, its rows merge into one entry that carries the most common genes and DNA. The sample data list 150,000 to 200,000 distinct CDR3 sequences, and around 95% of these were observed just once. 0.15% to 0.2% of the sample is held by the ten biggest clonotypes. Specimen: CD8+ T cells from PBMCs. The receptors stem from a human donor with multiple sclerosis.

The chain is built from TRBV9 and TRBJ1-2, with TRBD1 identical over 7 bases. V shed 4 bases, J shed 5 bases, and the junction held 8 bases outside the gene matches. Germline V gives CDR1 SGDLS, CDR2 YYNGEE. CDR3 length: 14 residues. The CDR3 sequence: CASSPQGGAYGYTF. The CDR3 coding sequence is TGTGCCAGCAGCCCGCAGGGGGGGGCTTATGGCTACACCTTC.

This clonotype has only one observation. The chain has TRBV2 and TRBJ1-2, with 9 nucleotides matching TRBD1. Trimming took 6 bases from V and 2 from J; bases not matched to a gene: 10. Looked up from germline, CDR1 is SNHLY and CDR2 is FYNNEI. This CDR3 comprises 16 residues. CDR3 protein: CASSVTTGGANYGYTF. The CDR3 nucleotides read TGTGCCAGCAGCGTAACAACAGGGGGCGCGAACTATGGCTACACCTTC.

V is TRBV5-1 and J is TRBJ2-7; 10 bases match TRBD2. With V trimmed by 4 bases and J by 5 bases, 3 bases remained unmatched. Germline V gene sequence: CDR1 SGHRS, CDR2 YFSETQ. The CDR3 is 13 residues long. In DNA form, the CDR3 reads TGCGCCAGCAGCCAAGGACTAGCGGACGAGCAGTACTTC. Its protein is CASSQGLADEQYF.

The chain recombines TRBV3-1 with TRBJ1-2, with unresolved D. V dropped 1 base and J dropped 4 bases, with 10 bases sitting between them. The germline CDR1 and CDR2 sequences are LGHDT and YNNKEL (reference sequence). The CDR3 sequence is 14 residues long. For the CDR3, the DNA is TGTGCCAGCAGCCAAGGCCGGACTTTCTATGGCTACACCTTC. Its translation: CASSQGRTFYGYTF.

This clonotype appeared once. In nucleotides, the CDR3 is TGTGCCAGCAGCCCACCGGGGAGGCTATCAGGCTACACCTTC. Translated: CASSPPGRLSGYTF. V usage is TRBV12-3 or TRBV12-4 and J usage is TRBJ1-2; no reliable D call. V was trimmed by 6 bases and J by 8 bases, leaving 19 bases between them. The CDR3 has 14 amino acids.

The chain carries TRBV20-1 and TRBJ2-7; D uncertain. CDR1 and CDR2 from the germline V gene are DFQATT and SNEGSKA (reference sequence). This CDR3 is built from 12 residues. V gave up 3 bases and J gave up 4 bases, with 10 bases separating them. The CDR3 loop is CSARAMGYEQYF. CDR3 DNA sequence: TGCAGTGCTAGGGCGATGGGGTACGAGCAGTACTTC.

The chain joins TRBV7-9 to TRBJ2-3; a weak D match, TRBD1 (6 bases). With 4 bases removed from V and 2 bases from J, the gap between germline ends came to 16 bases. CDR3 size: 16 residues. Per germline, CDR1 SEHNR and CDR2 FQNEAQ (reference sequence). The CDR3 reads CASSYIMGAPTDTQYF. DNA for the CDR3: TGTGCCAGCAGCTATATTATGGGGGCTCCCACAGATACGCAGTATTTT.

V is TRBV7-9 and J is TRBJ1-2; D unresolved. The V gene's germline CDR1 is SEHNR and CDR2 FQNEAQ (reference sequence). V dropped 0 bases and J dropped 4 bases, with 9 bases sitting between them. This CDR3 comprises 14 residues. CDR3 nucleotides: TGTGCCAGCAGCTTAGCGCCGTTGAGCTATGGCTACACCTTC. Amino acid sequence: CASSLAPLSYGYTF.

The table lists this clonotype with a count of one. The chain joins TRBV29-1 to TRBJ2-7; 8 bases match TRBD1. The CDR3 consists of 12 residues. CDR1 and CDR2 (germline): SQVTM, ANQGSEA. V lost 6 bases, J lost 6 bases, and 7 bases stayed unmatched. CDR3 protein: CSVKDRVGEQYF. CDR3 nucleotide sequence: TGCAGCGTCAAGGACAGGGTCGGCGAGCAGTACTTC.

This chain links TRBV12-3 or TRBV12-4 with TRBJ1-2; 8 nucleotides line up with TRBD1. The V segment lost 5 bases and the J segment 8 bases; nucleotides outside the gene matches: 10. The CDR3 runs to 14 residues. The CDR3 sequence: CASSPTGQGRGYTF. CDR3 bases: TGTGCCAGCAGTCCCACAGGACAGGGCCGGGGCTACACCTTC.

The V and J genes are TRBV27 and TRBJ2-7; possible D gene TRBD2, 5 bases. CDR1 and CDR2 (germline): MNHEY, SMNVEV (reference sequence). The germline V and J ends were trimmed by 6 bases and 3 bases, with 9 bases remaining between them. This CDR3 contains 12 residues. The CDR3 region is CASRDWYYEQYF. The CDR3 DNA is TGTGCCAGCAGGGACTGGTACTACGAGCAGTACTTC.

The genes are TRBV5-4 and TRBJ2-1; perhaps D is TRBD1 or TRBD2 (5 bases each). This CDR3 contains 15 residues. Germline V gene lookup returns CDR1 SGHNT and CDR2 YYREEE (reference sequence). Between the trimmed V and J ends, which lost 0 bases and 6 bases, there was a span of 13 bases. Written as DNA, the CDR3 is TGTGCCAGCAGCTTGGTGGGGATCGGGGCCAATGAGCAGTTCTTC. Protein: CASSLVGIGANEQFF.

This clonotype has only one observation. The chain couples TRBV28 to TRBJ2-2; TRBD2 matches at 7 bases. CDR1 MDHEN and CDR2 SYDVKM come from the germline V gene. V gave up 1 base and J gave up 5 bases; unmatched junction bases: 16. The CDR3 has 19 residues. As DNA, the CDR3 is TGTGCCAGCAGTTTATTCCCTTCTGGGGGAGGGCCGAGTACCGGGGAGCTGTTTTTT. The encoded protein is CASSLFPSGGGPSTGELFF.

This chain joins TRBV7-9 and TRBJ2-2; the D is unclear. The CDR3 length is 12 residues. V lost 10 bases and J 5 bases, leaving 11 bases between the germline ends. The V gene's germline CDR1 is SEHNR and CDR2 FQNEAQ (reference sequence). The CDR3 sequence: CAITRPTGELFF. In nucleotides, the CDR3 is TGTGCCATCACCCGGCCGACCGGGGAGCTGTTTTTT.

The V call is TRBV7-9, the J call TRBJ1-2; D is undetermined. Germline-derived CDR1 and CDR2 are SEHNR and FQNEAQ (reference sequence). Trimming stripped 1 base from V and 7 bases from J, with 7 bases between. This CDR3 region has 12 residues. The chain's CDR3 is CASSLGGGGYTF. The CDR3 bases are TGTGCCAGCAGCTTAGGCGGAGGTGGCTACACCTTC.

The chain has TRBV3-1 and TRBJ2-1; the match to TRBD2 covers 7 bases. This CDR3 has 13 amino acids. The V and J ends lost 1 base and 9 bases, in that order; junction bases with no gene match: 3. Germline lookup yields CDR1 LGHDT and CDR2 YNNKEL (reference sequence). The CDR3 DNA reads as TGTGCCAGCAGCCAAGGGACTAGTGGTGAGCAGTTCTTC. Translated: CASSQGTSGEQFF.

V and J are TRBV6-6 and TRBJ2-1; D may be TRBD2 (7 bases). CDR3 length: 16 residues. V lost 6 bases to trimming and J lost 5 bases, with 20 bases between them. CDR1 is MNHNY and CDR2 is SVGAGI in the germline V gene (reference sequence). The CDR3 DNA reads TGTGCCAGCAGCGACGTGGGGGGGCTCCTCCACAATGAGCAGTTCTTC. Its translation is CASSDVGGLLHNEQFF.

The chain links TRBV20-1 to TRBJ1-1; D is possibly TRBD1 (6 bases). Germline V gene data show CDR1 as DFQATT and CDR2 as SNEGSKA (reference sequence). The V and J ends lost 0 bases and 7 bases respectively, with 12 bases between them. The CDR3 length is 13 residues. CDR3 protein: CSARDHRAREAFF. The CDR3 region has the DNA TGCAGTGCTAGAGACCACAGGGCTCGTGAAGCTTTCTTT.

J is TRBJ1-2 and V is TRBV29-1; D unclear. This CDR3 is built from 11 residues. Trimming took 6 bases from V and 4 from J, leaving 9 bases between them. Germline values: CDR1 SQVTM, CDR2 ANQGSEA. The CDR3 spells CSVAGIYGYTF. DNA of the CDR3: TGCAGCGTGGCAGGAATCTATGGCTACACCTTC.

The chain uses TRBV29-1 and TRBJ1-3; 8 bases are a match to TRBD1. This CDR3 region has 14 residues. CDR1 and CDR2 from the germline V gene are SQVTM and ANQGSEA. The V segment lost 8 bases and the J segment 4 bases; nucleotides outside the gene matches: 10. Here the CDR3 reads CSTYGGQGGNTIYF. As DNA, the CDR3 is TGCAGCACCTACGGTGGACAGGGAGGAAACACCATATATTTT. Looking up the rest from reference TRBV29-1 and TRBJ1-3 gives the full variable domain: SAVISQKPSRDICQRGTSLTIQCQVDSQVTMMFWYRQQPGQSLTLIATANQGSEATYESGFVIDKFPISRPNLTFSTLTVSNMSPEDSSIYLCSTYGGQGGNTIYFGEGSWLTVV.

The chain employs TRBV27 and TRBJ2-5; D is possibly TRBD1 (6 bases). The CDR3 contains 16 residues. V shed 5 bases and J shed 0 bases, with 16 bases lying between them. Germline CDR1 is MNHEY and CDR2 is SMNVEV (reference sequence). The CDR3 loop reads CASSLTGSGYQETQYF. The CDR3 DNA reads TGTGCCAGCAGTCTTACAGGGTCAGGGTACCAAGAGACCCAGTACTTC.

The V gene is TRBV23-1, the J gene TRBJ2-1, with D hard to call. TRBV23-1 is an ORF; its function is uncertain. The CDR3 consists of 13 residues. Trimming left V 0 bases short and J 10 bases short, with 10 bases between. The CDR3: CASSQSSPYEQFF. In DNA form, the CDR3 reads TGCGCCAGCAGTCAATCGTCCCCTTACGAGCAGTTCTTC.

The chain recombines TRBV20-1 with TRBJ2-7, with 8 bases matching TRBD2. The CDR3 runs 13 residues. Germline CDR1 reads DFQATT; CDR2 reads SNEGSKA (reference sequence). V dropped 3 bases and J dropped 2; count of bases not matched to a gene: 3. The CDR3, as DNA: TGCAGTGCTAGGAAGACTAGCGCCTACGAGCAGTACTTC. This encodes CSARKTSAYEQYF.

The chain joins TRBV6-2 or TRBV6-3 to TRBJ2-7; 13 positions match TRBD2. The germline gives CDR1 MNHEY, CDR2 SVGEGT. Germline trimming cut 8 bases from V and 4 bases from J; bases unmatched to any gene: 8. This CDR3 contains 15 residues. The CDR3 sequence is CASGGELAGGYEQYF. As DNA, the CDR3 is TGTGCCAGCGGCGGGGAACTAGCGGGAGGGTACGAGCAGTACTTC.

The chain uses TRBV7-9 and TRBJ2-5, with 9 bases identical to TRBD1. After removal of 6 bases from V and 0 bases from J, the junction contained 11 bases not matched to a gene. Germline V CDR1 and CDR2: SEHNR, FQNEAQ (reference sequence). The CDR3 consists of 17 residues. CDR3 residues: CASRGWGRTGDQETQYF. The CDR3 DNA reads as TGTGCCAGCAGAGGGTGGGGTAGGACAGGGGACCAAGAGACCCAGTACTTC.

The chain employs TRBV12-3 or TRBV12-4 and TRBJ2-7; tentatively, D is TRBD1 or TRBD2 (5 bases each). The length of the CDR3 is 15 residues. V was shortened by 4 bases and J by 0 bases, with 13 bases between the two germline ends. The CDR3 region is CASSSRDGLSYEQYF. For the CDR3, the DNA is TGTGCCAGCAGTTCACGGGACGGACTCTCCTACGAGCAGTACTTC.

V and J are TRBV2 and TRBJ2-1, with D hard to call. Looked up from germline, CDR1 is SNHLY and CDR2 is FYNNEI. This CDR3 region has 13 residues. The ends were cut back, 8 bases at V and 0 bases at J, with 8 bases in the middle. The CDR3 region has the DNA TGTGCCAGCGACTGGGGCTCCTACAATGAGCAGTTCTTC. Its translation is CASDWGSYNEQFF.

CDR3 sequence: CASSTGTSGYEQYF. The CDR3 bases are TGTGCCAGCAGTACAGGGACTAGCGGCTACGAGCAGTACTTC. This chain links TRBV27 with TRBJ2-7; 11 bases map to TRBD2. Germline trimming cut 5 bases from V and 3 bases from J; bases unmatched to any gene: 3. The CDR3 has 14 residues. Germline-derived CDR1 and CDR2 are MNHEY and SMNVEV (reference sequence).

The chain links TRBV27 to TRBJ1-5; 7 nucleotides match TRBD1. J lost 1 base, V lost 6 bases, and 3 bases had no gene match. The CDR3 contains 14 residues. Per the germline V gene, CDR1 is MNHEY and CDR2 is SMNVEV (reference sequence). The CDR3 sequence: CASSRDRSNQPQHF. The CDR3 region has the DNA TGTGCCAGCAGCCGGGACAGAAGCAATCAGCCCCAGCATTTT.

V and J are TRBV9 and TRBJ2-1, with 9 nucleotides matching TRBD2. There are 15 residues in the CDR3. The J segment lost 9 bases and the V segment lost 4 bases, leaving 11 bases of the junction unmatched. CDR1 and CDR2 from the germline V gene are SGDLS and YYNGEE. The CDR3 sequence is CASSLPGGGAGEQFF. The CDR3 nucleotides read TGTGCCAGCAGCCTTCCCGGCGGGGGGGCTGGTGAGCAGTTCTTC.